This T cell receptor beta chain is drawn from a study of graft-versus-host responses after intestinal transplantation. In the study overall: Isolated intestinal, liver-intestinal, or multivisceral transplants had been given to the recipients. The whole recipient group had anti-thymocyte globulin induction followed by tacrolimus and steroids for 2 to 3 years. General study points: GvH clones appeared in recipient marrow, some first in ileum or blood. Graft-donor T cell macrochimerism coincided with high graft-versus-host to host-versus-graft clonal ratios in allografts.

In germline, CDR1 is SNHLY, CDR2 FYNNEI. V lost 10 bases, J lost 5 bases, and 7 bases lay in between. This CDR3 contains 10 residues. Clones were sequenced by immunoSEQ multiplex PCR, and TCRdb holds only the in-frame ones, with some missing. The sample lists about 99,000 clones, over 85% occurring once. Turning to this clone: No antigen is known for it.

Sequences were derived from unstimulated CD8+ T cells sorted from spleen or lymph node cells, sampled before intestinal transplant. The V and J genes are TRBV2 and TRBJ2-3; D is unresolved. The sequence was collected from a human donor who received an intestinal transplant. CDR3 DNA sequence: TGTGCCAAATCCCTAGATACGCAGTATTTT. Amino acids: CAKSLDTQYF.